This T cell receptor (beta chain) emerged from a study of blood T cell repertoires in COVID-19 (dated by TCRdb to about 2020). Regarding the complete study: The collaborator samples originated in the United States, Italy and Spain and spanned the acute and convalescent phases of COVID-19. The material from the prospective study consisted of cDNA or gDNA derived from T cells, B-cell-depleted T cells, or PBMCs. The samples were drawn from the first 160 participants of the ongoing ImmuneRACE study and from over a thousand subjects provided by 6 global collaborators. The dataset comprised deeply sampled blood TCRbeta repertoires from subjects exposed to, actively infected with, or recovered from COVID-19. The repertoires were released in a freely available public database intended as a resource for research on the immune response to SARS-CoV-2. Sample metadata almost always included a de-identified subject ID, COVID-19 status, age in years and sex. Where available, HLA class I and class II types were taken from metadata supplied by the sample provider and were not determined by assay-based typing. Broad study findings and their caveats: The amount of clinical and demographic metadata varied by source and participant and was provided uncurated.

The collaborating institutions used their own protocols to collect whole blood in K2EDTA tubes. For TCRbeta analysis, collaborators shipped samples in one of three forms: frozen whole blood, isolated PBMCs, or DNA extracted from either of those sample types. TCRbeta CDR3 regions were amplified from genomic DNA by means of the immunoSEQ Assay, a bias-controlled multiplex PCR. Per the original workflow: Nucleated cell counts per sample were estimated from amplification of reference gene primers within the assay. To quantify the absolute abundance of each unique TCRbeta CDR3 rearrangement, sequence reads were collapsed and filtered. For each sample, productive Simpson clonality was calculated as the square root of Simpson's diversity index over productive rearrangements. Here the immuneACCESS table is served through TCRdb, limited to in-frame sequences with V and J called. Missing clones are a known gap in these copies; in checked studies unresolved V genes cover under half, and the rest lacks a known reason. V and J calls plus clone size are reproduced from that table; the DNA served to infer D and trimming. Recorded for this sample are over 95,000 clones; over 80% of them occurred a single time. The ten largest make up less than 2% of the sample.

For this clone: What this receptor recognizes is not known. Qualities for individual bases were not recorded, and no much larger clone is one base off.

The sequencing input was peripheral blood. This clonotype was sampled from a man aged 70 or older with active or convalescent COVID-19.

The CDR3 sequence is CAWSVPTAGGRETQYF. The bases read TGTGCCTGGAGTGTCCCAACAGCGGGGGGGCGAGAGACCCAGTACTTC. The V and J genes are TRBV30 and TRBJ2-5; 10 junctional bases match TRBD2. The germline V gene (reference sequence) specifies GTSNPN as CDR1 and SVGIG as CDR2. The CDR3 numbers 16 residues from cysteine through phenylalanine. Only CDR3 DNA is held: 48 bases, read in frame from base 1. V lost 0 bases and J lost 4 bases, and the count of bases not matched to a germline gene is 8.